Shown below are 20 T cell receptor beta chains from a single sample sequenced in a study of blood T cell repertoires in COVID-19 (dated by TCRdb to 2018 to 2021). Libraries were made using the immunoSEQ multiplex PCR assay. TCRdb provides this immuneACCESS table in a form limited to in-frame rearrangements. Some clones are lacking; in checked studies, under half of them reflect an unresolved V gene, and why the rest are absent is not known. In all, the sample holds about 40,000 clones, and 87% of those were seen once. Under 5% of the sample belongs to the ten largest clones. The sample comprised peripheral blood. The receptors here all came from a man aged 55-75 years with COVID-19, enrolled during active disease.

The chain joins TRBV6-6 to TRBJ2-5; D is possibly TRBD1 (6 bases). This CDR3 comprises 17 residues. Germline-derived CDR1 and CDR2 are MNHNY and SVGAGI (reference sequence). Trimming removed 5 bases from V and 0 bases from J, with 19 bases in between. In DNA, the CDR3 is TGTGCCAGCAGTCGTTGGTCAGGGGTGAAAGACCAAGAGACCCAGTACTTC. It yields the protein CASSRWSGVKDQETQYF.

This clone was detected once. The rearrangement uses TRBV5-1 and TRBJ2-1; 7 nucleotides align to TRBD2. Germline CDR1 SGHRS, CDR2 YFSETQ. V lost 4 bases to trimming and J lost 15 bases; unmatched junction nucleotides: 7. The CDR3 is 11 amino acids. The CDR3 nucleotides are TGCGCCAGCAGCGCCCAACTAGCGAGGTTCTTC. It specifies CASSAQLARFF.

In this sample, this clone turned up once. V and J are TRBV18 and TRBJ1-5; perhaps TRBD1 as D (6 bases). Deletions cut 0 bases from V and 2 bases from J, with 17 bases between. CDR3 length: 18 amino acids. From germline, CDR1 is KGHSH and CDR2 LQKENI. As DNA, the CDR3 is TGTGCCAGCTCACCACCTCCCTCACAGGGATGGGGCAATCAGCCCCAGCATTTT. Translating gives CASSPPPSQGWGNQPQHF.

This chain uses TRBV7-2 with TRBJ1-2; no reliable D call. V shed 1 base and J shed 4 bases, with 10 bases lying between them. Germline assignment: CDR1 SGHTA and CDR2 FQGNSA. This CDR3 region has 14 residues. The CDR3 region has the DNA TGTGCCAGCAGCTTAGATTGGCAGGCCTATGGCTACACCTTC. Translated: CASSLDWQAYGYTF.

V and J are TRBV28 and TRBJ2-7, with D perhaps matching TRBD1 (6 bases). Germline assignment: CDR1 MDHEN and CDR2 SYDVKM. The CDR3 runs 14 residues. V was trimmed by 1 base and J by 2 bases, leaving 9 bases between them. This CDR3 reads CASSLSAGAYEQYF. The DNA for the CDR3 is TGTGCCAGCAGTTTATCGGCAGGGGCCTACGAGCAGTACTTC.

The chain employs TRBV19 and TRBJ2-7; 11 bases agree with TRBD2. Per germline, CDR1 LNHDA and CDR2 SQIVND (reference sequence). The CDR3 length is 13 residues. V gave up 10 bases and J gave up 1 base; unmatched junction bases: 3. The CDR3 reads CATGTSGSYEQYF. CDR3 nucleotides: TGTGCCACCGGGACTAGCGGTTCCTACGAGCAGTACTTC. The full variable domain, its missing parts supplied by reference TRBV19 and TRBJ2-7, is DGGITQSPKYLFRKEGQNVTLSCEQNLNHDAMYWYRQDPGQGLRLIYYSQIVNDFQKGDIAEGYSVSREKKESFPLTVTSAQKNPTAFYLCATGTSGSYEQYFGPGTRLTVT.

The chain couples TRBV27 to TRBJ2-3, with 7 positions matching TRBD2. The CDR3 sequence is 17 residues long. The germline CDR1 and CDR2 sequences are MNHEY and SMNVEV (reference sequence). The J segment lost 1 base and the V segment lost 3 bases, leaving 10 bases of the junction unmatched. The CDR3 DNA reads TGTGCCAGCAGTTTTTTCAGTAGCGGGTCGCGCACAGATACGCAGTATTTT. Protein: CASSFFSSGSRTDTQYF.

This clone appeared once. The chain recombines TRBV5-1 with TRBJ2-2, with D tentatively TRBD1 (6 bases). The CDR3 length is 16 residues. Germline loops: CDR1 SGHRS, CDR2 YFSETQ. V lost 3 bases to trimming and J lost 1 base, with 13 bases between them. The DNA of the CDR3 is TGCGCCAGCAGCTGGTGGGGGCTAGGGAACACCGGGGAGCTGTTTTTT. Its protein product is CASSWWGLGNTGELFF.

V is TRBV18 and J is TRBJ1-1; D remains ambiguous. CDR3 size: 13 residues. Germline V gene sequence: CDR1 KGHSH, CDR2 LQKENI. V lost 6 bases to trimming and J lost 0 bases, with 8 bases between them. CDR3 nucleotides: TGTGCCAGCTCGCGCATCATGAACACTGAAGCTTTCTTT. Its translation: CASSRIMNTEAFF.

The chain is built from TRBV28 and TRBJ1-2, with D hard to call. Trimming cost V 7 bases and J 4 bases, with 13 bases left between them. Per germline, CDR1 MDHEN and CDR2 SYDVKM. The CDR3 contains 13 residues. This CDR3 reads CASIPLGSYGYTF. Here the CDR3 DNA reads TGTGCCAGCATCCCCTTGGGCAGCTATGGCTACACCTTC.

The V and J genes are TRBV7-9 and TRBJ1-1, with a weak D call TRBD1 (5 bases). CDR1 and CDR2 (germline): SEHNR, FQNEAQ (reference sequence). There are 14 residues in the CDR3. Trimming removed 3 bases from V and 4 bases from J, with 12 bases in between. CDR3 region: CASSFPGSFTEAFF. The CDR3, as DNA: TGTGCCAGCAGCTTCCCAGGGTCGTTCACTGAAGCTTTCTTT. Supplemented by reference TRBV7-9 and TRBJ1-1, the full variable domain reads DTGVSQNPRHKITKRGQNVTFRCDPISEHNRLYWYRQTLGQGPEFLTYFQNEAQLEKSRLLSDRFSAERPKGSFSTLEIQRTEQGDSAMYLCASSFPGSFTEAFFGQGTRLTVV.

Notes on this clone: This CDR3 is also generated by other DNA sequences in the sample. The chain uses TRBV7-9 and TRBJ2-5; 7 bases map to TRBD2. CDR3 length: 14 residues. CDR1 SEHNR and CDR2 FQNEAQ come from the germline V gene (reference sequence). After removal of 5 bases from V and 2 bases from J, the junction contained 5 bases not matched to a gene. Here the CDR3 reads CASSLGGGQETQYF. In DNA, the CDR3 is TGTGCCAGCAGCCTTGGGGGGGGTCAAGAGACCCAGTACTTC. The entire variable domain, with the rest obtained from reference TRBV7-9 and TRBJ2-5, is as follows: DTGVSQNPRHKITKRGQNVTFRCDPISEHNRLYWYRQTLGQGPEFLTYFQNEAQLEKSRLLSDRFSAERPKGSFSTLEIQRTEQGDSAMYLCASSLGGGQETQYFGPGTRLLVL.

This chain uses TRBV13 with TRBJ2-1; 9 bases are a match to TRBD2. This CDR3 has 14 residues. V shed 8 bases and J 7 bases; nucleotides not matched to a gene: 9. The germline gives CDR1 PRHDT, CDR2 FYEKMQ (reference sequence). CDR3 amino acids: CASCAGGGDNEQFF. The CDR3 region has the DNA TGTGCCAGCTGCGCCGGCGGGGGGGATAATGAGCAGTTCTTC.

This chain connects TRBV19 to TRBJ2-1; TRBD2 matches at 11 bases. CDR3 length: 15 amino acids. J gave up 9 bases and V 2 bases, and 6 bases lay outside the gene matches. Germline V gene sequence: CDR1 LNHDA, CDR2 SQIVND (reference sequence). The CDR3 DNA is TGTGCCAGTAGTATAAATCTAGCGGGAGGTGGTGAGCAGTTCTTC. This encodes CASSINLAGGGEQFF.

This chain's CDR3 is CASRPWTATGELFF. The CDR3 DNA reads TGTGCCAGCAGACCTTGGACTGCCACCGGGGAGCTGTTTTTT. This sequence joins TRBV6-5 and TRBJ2-2, with D possibly being TRBD2 (5 bases). The CDR3 runs 14 residues. V was trimmed by 6 bases and J by 4 bases, leaving 12 bases between them. Germline CDR1 is MNHEY and CDR2 is SVGAGI.

CDR3 protein: CASSLRGTNEKLFF. The CDR3 DNA sequence: TGCGCCAGCTCTCTCCGTGGCACTAATGAAAAACTGTTTTTT. The chain links TRBV5-1 to TRBJ1-4; D is unclear. CDR3 length: 14 residues. Germline assignment: CDR1 SGHRS and CDR2 YFSETQ. The V end lost 7 bases, the J end lost 2 bases, and 12 bases lay between the germline ends.

A note on this clone: This may stem from a read error, because a much larger clone lies one nucleotide away. The chain recombines TRBV7-9 with TRBJ2-1; TRBD2 is a possible D gene (5 bases). The germline CDR1 and CDR2 sequences are SEHNR and FQNEAQ (reference sequence). V was trimmed by 5 bases and J by 4 bases, leaving 18 bases between them. This CDR3 contains 16 residues. CDR3 loop: CASSPLLVGTYNEQFF. The CDR3 DNA sequence: TGTGCCAGCAGCCCGTTACTAGTGGGAACGTACAATGAGCAGTTCTTC.

The CDR3 sequence: CASTRSTEAFF. The CDR3 DNA reads TGTGCCAGCACGAGGAGCACTGAAGCTTTCTTT. The chain joins TRBV2 to TRBJ1-1; no clear D. The CDR3 runs to 11 residues. Germline V gene lookup returns CDR1 SNHLY and CDR2 FYNNEI. V lost 7 bases to trimming and J lost 4 bases, with 7 bases between them.

This rearrangement joins TRBV5-1 to TRBJ2-5; D not resolved. Trimming pared 4 bases from V and 4 bases from J, leaving 14 bases between. The germline CDR1 and CDR2 sequences are SGHRS and YFSETQ. The CDR3 totals 14 residues. The CDR3 loop reads CASSPRRGGETQYF. CDR3 in DNA: TGCGCCAGCAGCCCCCGAAGAGGCGGAGAGACCCAGTACTTC. Full variable domain (remainder filled in from reference TRBV5-1 and TRBJ2-5): KAGVTQTPRYLIKTRGQQVTLSCSPISGHRSVSWYQQTPGQGLQFLFEYFSETQRNKGNFPGRFSGRQFSNSRSEMNVSTLELGDSALYLCASSPRRGGETQYFGPGTRLLVL.

This rearrangement joins TRBV19 to TRBJ1-1; tentative D call: TRBD1 (6 bases). Trimming stripped 6 bases from V and 0 bases from J, with 14 bases between. Germline V lookup: CDR1 LNHDA, CDR2 SQIVND (reference sequence). The CDR3 consists of 15 residues. The CDR3 loop is CASRLTGHMNTEAFF. The CDR3 DNA follows: TGTGCCAGTAGGTTAACGGGACATATGAACACTGAAGCTTTCTTT.